This record covers a single T cell receptor beta chain. Its matching antigen is unknown. A single record per CDR3 protein comes from TCRdb applying MiXCR to the RT-PCR reads. The top ten clones hold roughly 13% of a sample with 500,000 to 600,000 distinct CDR3 sequences, 10% to 15% of them seen once. The CDR3 contains 13 residues. Trimming stripped 1 base from V and 14 bases from J, with 12 bases between. Per the germline V gene, CDR1 is LGHDT and CDR2 is YNNKEL (reference sequence). This sample was taken from a study of response to subunit inactivated influenza vaccine. Overall study findings and caveats: Authors suggested seasonal influenza vaccinations each recruit few new T cells.

This chain links TRBV3-1 with TRBJ1-6; D might be TRBD1 (5 bases). The specimen was PBMCs from blood, collected roughly 45 days after vaccination. This TCR derives from a man aged 50-59 years who received an inactivated influenza vaccine. In DNA form, the CDR3 reads TGTGCCAGCAGCCAAGGTTCGACAGCAACCCTCCACTTT. As protein: CASSQGSTATLHF.